This is a list of T cell receptor beta chains from one sample in a study of cytomegalovirus exposure and HLA in healthy donors. Sequencing was performed with immunoSEQ multiplex PCR; in TCRdb, only in-frame clones are kept and a portion is missing. The table records 150,000 to 160,000 clones, approximately 80% of them present only once. Sequencing was done on a sample of PBMCs. These receptors all stem from a woman between 40 and 50 years old in good health and CMV-seropositive. The CDR3 runs from the conserved cysteine through the conserved F or W. The order of the fields is clone size, CDR3 length, J gene, D gene, V gene, CDR3 DNA, CDR3 protein. The D gene is left open where the match is weak. Clone size is not always given. Where it is, it says once, few, many or a class for expanded clones.

once | 15 | TRBJ2-3 | TRBD1 | TRBV7-7 | TGTGCTAGCAGCTTAGGGACAGGTAGCACAGATACGCAGTATTTT | CASSLGTGSTDTQYF
- | 14 | TRBJ1-1 | - | TRBV19 | TGTGCCAGTAGTACCGGACTGACTAACACTGAAGCTTTCTTT | CASSTGLTNTEAFF
- | 15 | TRBJ2-5 | - | TRBV10-3 | TGTGCCATGAGCCGGACAGATACTTTACAAGAGACCCAGTACTTC | CAMSRTDTLQETQYF
- | 13 | TRBJ2-7 | - | TRBV5-1 | TGCGCCAGCAGCTTGCAGGGGGGCTACGAGCAGTACTTC | CASSLQGGYEQYF
- | 15 | TRBJ1-2 | - | TRBV7-2 | TGTGCCAGCAGCTTATTGGGGGGATCCACCTATGGCTACACCTTC | CASSLLGGSTYGYTF
once | 17 | TRBJ2-3 | TRBD2 | TRBV19 | TGTGCCAGTAGTACAATGGGACTAGCGGGAGCGACAGATACGCAGTATTTT | CASSTMGLAGATDTQYF
- | 14 | TRBJ2-5 | TRBD2 | TRBV7-9 | TGTGCCAGCAGCTTAGGCGGCCCCCGGGGGGCCCAGTACTTC | CASSLGGPRGAQYF
- | 14 | TRBJ1-4 | - | TRBV2 | TGTGCCAACGCAGGGGAGGGGGCTAATGAAAAACTGTTTTTT | CANAGEGANEKLFF
medium-sized | 15 | TRBJ2-1 | - | TRBV7-3 | TGTGCCAGCAGCTTAAGGCAGGGTTCCTACAATGAGCAGTTCTTC | CASSLRQGSYNEQFF
- | 12 | TRBJ1-2 | - | TRBV18 | TGTGCCAGCTCACCACCACAGGGAGTCTACACCTTC | CASSPPQGVYTF
once | 14 | TRBJ1-5 | - | TRBV6-5 | TGTGCCAGCAGCGGGGGGCTTGGCAATCAGCCCCAGCATTTT | CASSGGLGNQPQHF
- | 15 | TRBJ2-1 | - | TRBV4-2 | TGTGCCAGCAGCCAAGATGGGGACAACTACAATGAGCAGTTCTTC | CASSQDGDNYNEQFF
- | 13 | TRBJ2-7 | TRBD1 | TRBV14 | TGTGCCAGCGGAGGACAGGGGATGTACGAGCAGTACTTC | CASGGQGMYEQYF
- | 15 | TRBJ2-3 | - | TRBV5-1 | TGCGCCAGCAGCTTACGCGGGATGGGAACAGATACGCAGTATTTT | CASSLRGMGTDTQYF
- | 16 | TRBJ2-5 | - | TRBV5-6 | TGTGCCAGCAGCCACTCCTCGACTTGGTACCAAGAGACCCAGTACTTC | CASSHSSTWYQETQYF
- | 13 | TRBJ2-1 | - | TRBV5-1 | TGCGCCAGCAGCAGGACACAGGACAATGAGCAGTTCTTC | CASSRTQDNEQFF
- | 15 | TRBJ1-5 | - | TRBV19 | TGTGCCAGTAGTTCCTTTTGGGGCGACAATCAGCCCCAGCATTTT | CASSSFWGDNQPQHF
many | 14 | TRBJ2-7 | TRBD1 | TRBV19 | TGTGCCAGTAGCCCCGGGACAGGAGCTATCGAGCAGTACTTC | CASSPGTGAIEQYF
- | 13 | TRBJ2-1 | - | TRBV7-9 | TGTGCCAGCAGCTTAGTCAGGTTAAATGAGCAGTTCTTC | CASSLVRLNEQFF
- | 14 | TRBJ1-2 | - | TRBV15 | TGTGCCACCAGCGGGGACTTGGACGGCTATGGCTACACCTTC | CATSGDLDGYGYTF
- | 17 | TRBJ2-1 | TRBD1 | TRBV12-5 | TGTGCTAGTGGTTCCACATTCCAGGGGGCTAACTACAATGAGCAGTTCTTC | CASGSTFQGANYNEQFF
- | 15 | TRBJ2-3 | - | TRBV9 | TGTGCCAGCAGCCCCGAGGGCTGGCGGGGAGATACGCAGTATTTT | CASSPEGWRGDTQYF
- | 13 | TRBJ2-7 | - | TRBV11-2 | TGTGCCAGCAGCTTAGCGGGAGTCTACGAGCAGTACTTC | CASSLAGVYEQYF
- | 15 | TRBJ1-2 | - | TRBV4-1 | TGCGCCAGCAGCCAAGATCAGTTTGATAACTATGGCTACACCTTC | CASSQDQFDNYGYTF
- | 11 | TRBJ2-5 | - | TRBV20-1 | TGCAGTGTGGGGGGAGTGGAGACCCAGTACTTC | CSVGGVETQYF
- | 16 | TRBJ2-7 | TRBD2 | TRBV7-8 | TGTGCCAGCAGCATTATACCGGGACTAGCGGGAGACGAGCAGTACTTC | CASSIIPGLAGDEQYF
- | 13 | TRBJ1-2 | TRBD1 | TRBV14 | TGTGCCAGCAGCCAAGTTAACAGGGGTGGCTACACCTTC | CASSQVNRGGYTF
- | 17 | TRBJ2-1 | - | TRBV11-2 | TGTGCCAGCAGCATTACAGTCCTTGTGGGGGGCTACAATGAGCAGTTCTTC | CASSITVLVGGYNEQFF
- | 15 | TRBJ2-2 | TRBD2 | TRBV7-9 | TGTGCCAGCAGCTTTATGGCGGGAGGATACGGGGAGCTGTTTTTT | CASSFMAGGYGELFF
- | 17 | TRBJ2-5 | TRBD2 | TRBV5-1 | TGCGCCAGCAGCTGGGGACTAGCGGGAGGATACGCAGAGACCCAGTACTTC | CASSWGLAGGYAETQYF
- | 17 | TRBJ2-1 | TRBD2 | TRBV14 | TGTGCCAGCAGCTCCTTCAGACTAGCGGTCTCCTACAATGAGCAGTTCTTC | CASSSFRLAVSYNEQFF
- | 14 | TRBJ1-2 | TRBD1 | TRBV28 | TGTGCCAGCATTCAGGGACAGGGCGTCTATGGCTACACCTTC | CASIQGQGVYGYTF
- | 16 | TRBJ2-7 | TRBD2 | TRBV27 | TGTGCCAGCAGTTTACGGCGGGAGGGCACAGTCAACGAGCAGTACTTC | CASSLRREGTVNEQYF
few | 13 | TRBJ1-1 | TRBD1 | TRBV28 | TGTGCCAGCAGTTCAGGGGGAAACACTGAAGCTTTCTTT | CASSSGGNTEAFF
- | 13 | TRBJ2-1 | - | TRBV6-6 | TGTGCCAGCAGTTACTCACAGTCAAATGAGCAGTTCTTC | CASSYSQSNEQFF
- | 12 | TRBJ1-1 | - | TRBV28 | TGTGCCAGCAGTCAGAGCTCACAGTTGGCTTTCTTT | CASSQSSQLAFF
- | 13 | TRBJ1-2 | TRBD1 | TRBV6-6 | TGTGCCAGCACCCCGACAGGGGACTATGGCTACACCTTC | CASTPTGDYGYTF
- | 11 | TRBJ2-7 | - | TRBV18 | TGTGCCAGCTCTTACGGGGAAGAGCAGTACTTC | CASSYGEEQYF
- | 13 | TRBJ1-2 | - | TRBV11-3 | TGTGCCAGCAGCTACCGGTCGGGTGATGGCTACACCTTC | CASSYRSGDGYTF
- | 15 | TRBJ2-3 | - | TRBV6-5 | TGTGCCAGCAGTTACAGCAGCGTTAGCACAGATACGCAGTATTTT | CASSYSSVSTDTQYF
once | 15 | TRBJ1-2 | TRBD1 | TRBV5-1 | TGCGCCAGCAGCTTGAGGACAGGGTCTAACTATGGCTACACCTTC | CASSLRTGSNYGYTF
- | 16 | TRBJ2-1 | - | TRBV9 | TGTGCCAGCAGCGTAGAGTGGACTACCCCCTACAATGAGCAGTTCTTC | CASSVEWTTPYNEQFF
- | 16 | TRBJ2-1 | - | TRBV12-5 | TGTGCTAGTGGTTCGGTAGGAGCTAGCAAATGGGATGAGCAGTTCTTC | CASGSVGASKWDEQFF
once | 15 | TRBJ2-2 | - | TRBV29-1 | TGCAGCGTTGCATTAGCGGAAGGGAGCACCGGGGAGCTGTTTTTT | CSVALAEGSTGELFF
- | 14 | TRBJ2-4 | - | TRBV6-6 | TGTGCCAGCAGGGAGGGAGGTTCCAAAAACATTCAGTACTTC | CASREGGSKNIQYF
- | 14 | TRBJ1-4 | - | TRBV11-2 | TGTGCCAGCAGCATATTCCGGGGGAATGAAAAACTGTTTTTT | CASSIFRGNEKLFF
- | 17 | TRBJ2-1 | - | TRBV5-1 | TGCGCCAGCAGCTTGACGACACAGGCTCGTCGGAGCAATGAGCAGTTCTTC | CASSLTTQARRSNEQFF
- | 12 | TRBJ2-7 | TRBD2 | TRBV29-1 | TGCAGCGTGGCTGCGGGAGGGTACGAGCAGTACTTC | CSVAAGGYEQYF
- | 14 | TRBJ2-7 | TRBD1 | TRBV15 | TGTGCCACCAGCAGACCGGACAGGAGCTACGAGCAGTACTTC | CATSRPDRSYEQYF
- | 15 | TRBJ1-1 | TRBD1 | TRBV10-3 | TGTGCCATCAGTGAGCCGGGACAGGGGAACACTGAAGCTTTCTTT | CAISEPGQGNTEAFF
- | 15 | TRBJ1-5 | TRBD1 | TRBV6-5 | TGTGCCAGCAGTAGAACAGGGGGTGTCAATCAGCCCCAGCATTTT | CASSRTGGVNQPQHF
- | 13 | TRBJ2-5 | TRBD1 | TRBV15 | TGTGCCACCAGGACAGGGGACCGTGGAGCCCAGTACTTC | CATRTGDRGAQYF
- | 13 | TRBJ1-2 | - | TRBV28 | TGTGCCAGCAGTTTACTTGCCAGCTATGGCTACACCTTC | CASSLLASYGYTF
- | 13 | TRBJ2-7 | - | TRBV18 | TGTGCCAGCTCACTGTTATCGGGTGCCGAGCAGTACTTC | CASSLLSGAEQYF
- | 15 | TRBJ2-5 | - | TRBV30 | TGTGCCTGGAGTGTACCGGGGGGCTTTCGCGAGACCCAGTACTTC | CAWSVPGGFRETQYF